This T cell receptor beta chain was observed in a study of cytomegalovirus exposure and HLA in healthy donors. The study's findings and limits: Under in vitro conditions, a few CMV-associated chains were confirmed as specific for CMV antigens. Cytomegalovirus-associated status was assigned to 150 to 200 TCR beta chains. First-cohort TCR clusters were later found to tend to co-occur in the 90 to 150 validation repertoires.

Germline-derived CDR1 and CDR2 are KGHSH and LQKENI. This CDR3 is 16 amino acids long. The V gene lost 1 base and the J gene lost 4 bases, with 16 bases spanning the gap. In its sample, this clone was seen once. Its antigen is currently unknown. The donors were part of the roughly 120-subject validation cohort, which stood apart from the 666-subject first cohort. Some clones are missing from TCRdb's copy, which holds only in-frame ones; the method was immunoSEQ multiplex PCR. The top ten hold roughly 1% of the sample, which has fewer than 300,000 clones, roughly 88% seen once. Material: PBMCs. This chain uses TRBV18 with TRBJ2-5; D remains ambiguous. The source is a woman between 18 and 30 years old in good health and CMV-seronegative. The CDR3 is CASSPLVQTLRETQYF. The CDR3 DNA follows: TGTGCCAGCTCACCACTTGTCCAAACCCTGAGAGAGACCCAGTACTTC.